This T cell receptor beta chain was captured in a study of cytomegalovirus exposure and HLA in healthy donors. Study-level points and caveats: Versus the approximately 700-donor mean, an Asian-associated ancestry cluster reportedly showed fewer N-insertions in a later analysis. Researchers reported in a later analysis that a missense DCLRE1C variant was tied to TCR beta V- and J-gene trimming. Rarity characterized most TCR sequences, yet some public TCRs appeared in many donors.

Germline CDR1 is SGHNT and CDR2 is YYREEE (reference sequence). Trimming left V 1 base short and J 0 bases short, with 10 bases between. This CDR3 has 15 residues. The PCR employed 60 Vbeta primers together with 13 Jbeta primers. TCRdb's copy holds only in-frame clones and misses some; the assay was immunoSEQ multiplex PCR. The sample holds fewer than 20,000 clones, about 74% seen once. As for this clone: Its antigen is unidentified.

The chain recombines TRBV5-4 with TRBJ1-1; D gene unclear. The receptor's source is a young man in good health and CMV-seronegative. Sequencing was done on a sample of PBMCs. The CDR3 coding sequence is TGTGCCAGCAGCTTGCCAGGAAACATGAACACTGAAGCTTTCTTT. This translates into CASSLPGNMNTEAFF.